This T cell receptor (beta chain) was obtained from a study of T-cell memory formation after mild COVID-19. Each CDR3 protein gets one entry after TCRdb re-called the 5' RACE reads with MiXCR. The table has around 47,000 distinct CDR3 sequences, 9.5% seen once; the top ten hold 10% to 15%. This CDR3 is 14 amino acids long. V was pared by 2 bases and J by 5 bases, with 12 bases between. Germline CDR1 MNHEY, CDR2 SMNVEV (reference sequence). This TCR was recovered from an adult woman who had mild COVID-19 (a few samples of this study predate the infection). Cell type and time point are not known. The chain recombines TRBV27 with TRBJ1-2; D is possibly TRBD1 (6 bases). Sequences were obtained from PBMCs or a T cell subset sorted from them (not recorded which). CDR3 region: CASSLNDGQYGYTF. The CDR3 DNA follows: TGTGCCAGCAGTTTAAACGACGGACAGTATGGCTACACCTTC.